This is a list of T cell receptor beta chains from one sample in a study of blood T cells in healthy people across ages. TCRdb analysed the 5' RACE reads with MiXCR anew, one entry per CDR3 protein. The sample has 1 million or so distinct CDR3 sequences; 45% are singletons. Material: blood. Receptors originate from a woman aged 60 to 75 in good health. The CDR3 runs from the conserved cysteine through the conserved F or W. Fields, in order: V gene, clone size, D gene, J gene, CDR3 DNA, CDR3 protein. A D gene is named only where the DNA matches it firmly. The size entry is marked missing in some rows and otherwise reads once, few, many or a size class.

V gene: TRBV6-1
clone size: -
D gene: TRBD1
J gene: TRBJ1-6
CDR3 DNA: TGTGCCAGCAACAGACAGGGAAGGAGCTCCTATAATTCACCCCTCCACTTT
CDR3 protein: CASNRQGRSSYNSPLHF

V gene: TRBV20-1
clone size: few
D gene: -
J gene: TRBJ1-2
CDR3 DNA: TGCAGTGCTGTACAGCAAACGGTCTATGGCTACACCTTC
CDR3 protein: CSAVQQTVYGYTF

V gene: TRBV12-5
clone size: few
D gene: -
J gene: TRBJ2-5
CDR3 DNA: TGTGCTAGTGGTCACGCTGGGGGAGAGACCCAGTACTTC
CDR3 protein: CASGHAGGETQYF

V gene: TRBV6-5
clone size: few
D gene: TRBD2
J gene: TRBJ2-2
CDR3 DNA: TGTGCCAGCAGTTCCCGGACTAGCGGGAGAACCGGGGAGCTGTTTTTT
CDR3 protein: CASSSRTSGRTGELFF

V gene: TRBV29-1
clone size: -
D gene: TRBD2
J gene: TRBJ2-2
CDR3 DNA: TGCAGCGTTACCGGACTAGCCGGGGAGCTGTTTTTT
CDR3 protein: CSVTGLAGELFF

V gene: TRBV7-8
clone size: -
D gene: -
J gene: TRBJ2-7
CDR3 DNA: TGTGCCAGCAGCTTAGATACAGGGAGCTCCTACGAGCAGTACTTC
CDR3 protein: CASSLDTGSSYEQYF

V gene: TRBV11-2
clone size: -
D gene: -
J gene: TRBJ2-5
CDR3 DNA: TGTGCCAGCAGCACCCGGACACTTCAAGAGACCCAGTACTTC
CDR3 protein: CASSTRTLQETQYF

V gene: TRBV15
clone size: -
D gene: TRBD2
J gene: TRBJ2-7
CDR3 DNA: TGTGCCACCAGCAGAGTAGCGGGAGGGTACGAGCAGTACTTC
CDR3 protein: CATSRVAGGYEQYF

V gene: TRBV4-1
clone size: -
D gene: -
J gene: TRBJ2-6
CDR3 DNA: TGCGCCAGCAGCTCCCGGGACGGAGTCTCTGGGGCCAACGTCCTGACTTTC
CDR3 protein: CASSSRDGVSGANVLTF

V gene: TRBV4-1
clone size: -
D gene: -
J gene: TRBJ2-7
CDR3 DNA: TGCGCCAGCAGCCAAGATTGGGCGGGACGCTCCTACGAGCAGTACTTC
CDR3 protein: CASSQDWAGRSYEQYF

V gene: TRBV7-8
clone size: -
D gene: -
J gene: TRBJ1-2
CDR3 DNA: TGTGCCAGCAGCTCTCTACTCGGACAGAACTATGGCTACACCTTC
CDR3 protein: CASSSLLGQNYGYTF

V gene: TRBV29-1
clone size: few
D gene: -
J gene: TRBJ2-1
CDR3 DNA: TGCAGCGCCACGTCTAGGGCCAATGAGCAGTTCTTC
CDR3 protein: CSATSRANEQFF

V gene: TRBV12-3/TRBV12-4
clone size: once
D gene: -
J gene: TRBJ2-3
CDR3 DNA: TGTGCCAGCACCCTAGGGTCAGATACGCAGTATTTT
CDR3 protein: CASTLGSDTQYF

V gene: TRBV5-4
clone size: -
D gene: -
J gene: TRBJ2-7
CDR3 DNA: TGTGCCAGCAGCGCCCCGGGACCTAGTATCTACGAGCAGTACTTC
CDR3 protein: CASSAPGPSIYEQYF

V gene: TRBV27
clone size: few
D gene: -
J gene: TRBJ2-7
CDR3 DNA: TGTGCCAGCAGAGGACTTAGGGAGCAGTACTTC
CDR3 protein: CASRGLREQYF

V gene: TRBV6-5
clone size: -
D gene: TRBD2
J gene: TRBJ2-1
CDR3 DNA: TGTGCCAGCAGCCTGACTAGCGCCAGGGAGCAGTTCTTC
CDR3 protein: CASSLTSAREQFF

V gene: TRBV14
clone size: -
D gene: TRBD1
J gene: TRBJ2-7
CDR3 DNA: TGTGCCAGCAGCCTGCGCTACGGGACAGGAGTCTCCTACGAGCAGTACTTC
CDR3 protein: CASSLRYGTGVSYEQYF

V gene: TRBV5-6
clone size: -
D gene: TRBD1
J gene: TRBJ2-4
CDR3 DNA: TGTGCCAGCAGCTTGTTGGGACAGGGCCAAAACATTCAGTACTTC
CDR3 protein: CASSLLGQGQNIQYF

V gene: TRBV27
clone size: -
D gene: -
J gene: TRBJ1-5
CDR3 DNA: TGTGCCAGCAGTTTATCCTTCTCCCCAGGGGAACGTCAGCCCCAGCATTTT
CDR3 protein: CASSLSFSPGERQPQHF

V gene: TRBV6-2/TRBV6-3
clone size: few
D gene: -
J gene: TRBJ2-1
CDR3 DNA: TGTGCCAGCAGTTACTCGGGAGAATACAATGAGCAGTTCTTC
CDR3 protein: CASSYSGEYNEQFF

V gene: TRBV9
clone size: -
D gene: TRBD1
J gene: TRBJ2-3
CDR3 DNA: TGTGCCAGCAGCGAGGCAGGGGGCATCGATACGCAGTATTTT
CDR3 protein: CASSEAGGIDTQYF

V gene: TRBV12-3/TRBV12-4
clone size: -
D gene: -
J gene: TRBJ1-4
CDR3 DNA: TGTGCCAGCAGAGCTAGGTTCGAAAAACTGTTTTTT
CDR3 protein: CASRARFEKLFF

V gene: TRBV29-1
clone size: -
D gene: -
J gene: TRBJ1-1
CDR3 DNA: TGCAGCGTTGAGGATGGGGGCACTGAAGCTTTCTTT
CDR3 protein: CSVEDGGTEAFF

V gene: TRBV7-2
clone size: -
D gene: -
J gene: TRBJ2-2
CDR3 DNA: TGTGCCAGCAGCCCCTCCACAGGGAGGGCCGGGGAGCTGTTTTTT
CDR3 protein: CASSPSTGRAGELFF